This T cell receptor beta chain came from a study of cytotoxic CD8 clonotypes in ibrutinib-treated CLL. Points from the study as a whole: The study found public clonotypes uncommon, contracting or stable on treatment. Samples were collected at differing times from sustained-remission and progressing patients.

Targeted sequencing depth ranged from 1 in 200,000 to 1 in 1 million T cells. Repertoires were generated with immunoSEQ multiplex PCR, while TCRdb's copy carries only in-frame clones and drops some. The data hold fewer than 100,000 clones, with around 83% observed a single time. This CDR3 has 17 residues. V lost 6 bases and J 2 bases, leaving 19 bases between the germline ends. Germline values: CDR1 MDHEN, CDR2 SYDVKM. For this clone: Antigen unknown.

The specimen was PBMCs, collected before ibrutinib treatment. This clonotype was obtained from a human donor with chronic lymphocytic leukemia. The rearrangement joins TRBV28 to TRBJ1-4, with D perhaps matching TRBD1 (6 bases). DNA of the CDR3: TGTGCCAGCAGCCATCGACAGGTTTTCTTTACTAATGAAAAACTGTTTTTT. This translates into CASSHRQVFFTNEKLFF.